This TCR beta chain was obtained from a study of STAT5B mutations in CD4+ large granular lymphocyte leukemia. Overall study results and limits: Data were not HLA-matched across samples. Approximately 25% of private leukemic clonotypes occurred rarely in other patients' non-leukemic repertoires. Top patient clones used TRBV06 genes more often: 8/27 versus 2/35 in controls.

The survey-level immunoSEQ assay was used. Assay used: immunoSEQ multiplex PCR; TCRdb lists only in-frame clones, some missing. The sample gives about 18,000 clones, 84% of which show up once; roughly an eighth is in the top ten. The CDR3 runs 15 residues. Per the germline V gene, CDR1 is SGDLS and CDR2 is YYNGEE. V was clipped by 2 bases and J by 3 bases; unmatched bases: 1. In regard to this clone: The target antigen is unknown.

The V call is TRBV9, the J call TRBJ2-1; 11 nucleotides match TRBD2. This sequence originates from a human donor in good health. Sequencing was performed on CD4+ T cells from blood buffy coats. The CDR3 bases are TGTGCCAGCAGCGTCCTAGCGGGAGGCTACAATGAGCAGTTCTTC. This encodes CASSVLAGGYNEQFF.